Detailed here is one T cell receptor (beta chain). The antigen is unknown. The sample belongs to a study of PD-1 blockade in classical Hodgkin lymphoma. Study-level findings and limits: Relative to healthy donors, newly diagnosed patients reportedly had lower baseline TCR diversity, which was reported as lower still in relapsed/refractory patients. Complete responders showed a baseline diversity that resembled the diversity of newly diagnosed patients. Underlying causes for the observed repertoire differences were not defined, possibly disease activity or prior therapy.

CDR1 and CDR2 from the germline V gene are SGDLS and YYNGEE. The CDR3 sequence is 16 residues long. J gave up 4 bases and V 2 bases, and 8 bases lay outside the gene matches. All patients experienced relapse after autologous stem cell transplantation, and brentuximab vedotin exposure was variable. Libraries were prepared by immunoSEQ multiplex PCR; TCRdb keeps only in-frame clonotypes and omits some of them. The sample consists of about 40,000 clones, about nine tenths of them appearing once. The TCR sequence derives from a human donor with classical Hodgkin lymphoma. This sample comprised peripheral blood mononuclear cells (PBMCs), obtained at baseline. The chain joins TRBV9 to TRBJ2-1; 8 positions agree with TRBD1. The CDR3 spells CASSVEQGVPYNEQFF. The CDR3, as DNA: TGTGCCAGCAGCGTCGAACAGGGGGTCCCTTACAATGAGCAGTTCTTC. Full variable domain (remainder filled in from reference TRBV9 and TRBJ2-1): DSGVTQTPKHLITATGQRVTLRCSPRSGDLSVYWYQQSLDQGLQFLIQYYNGEERAKGNILERFSAQQFPDLHSELNLSSLELGDSALYFCASSVEQGVPYNEQFFGPGTRLTVL.